This T cell receptor (beta chain) was recovered during a study of control samples from healthy donors and cancer patients (dated by TCRdb to the early 2020s). The receptor library was made with the immunoSEQ multiplex PCR assay. In TCRdb, the immuneACCESS table is reduced to in-frame sequences with V and J assigned. These tables do not hold every clone; where another copy was compared, an unresolved V gene accounts for under half, and the others remain unexplained. The sample table holds around 45,000 clones, of which 70% to 75% were seen once. The ten largest clones capture approximately 17% of the sample. The V end loses 4 bases and the J end loses 4 bases, and a stretch of 8 bases separates them. The CDR3 has 12 amino acids, counting the end cysteine and phenylalanine. Left in the record is the CDR3 DNA by itself, 36 bases read in frame from the first base. Reading the germline V gene gives CDR1 SGHDN and CDR2 FVKESK.

This clone has a handful of counts. Its antigen has not been determined. Base qualities are missing; no much larger clone stands one base away. The chain is made from TRBV14 and TRBJ2-7; too little of a D gene remains to name it. Sequencing was done on a sample of formalin-fixed, paraffin-embedded tissue. The TCR was taken from a male donor with melanoma. The CDR3 is CASSLTIYEQYF. The DNA reads as follows: TGTGCCAGCAGCCTGACGATATACGAGCAGTACTTC.